This T cell receptor (beta chain) is from a study of T cell changes during pregnancy in multiple sclerosis. Germline values: CDR1 SGHTA, CDR2 FQGNSA. This CDR3 is 16 amino acids long. Trimming pared 4 bases from V and 0 bases from J, leaving 12 bases between. TCRdb keeps only in-frame clones here, not all; method: immunoSEQ multiplex PCR. The data show tens of thousands of clones, 90% seen once. This sequence originates from a female donor in good health, enrolled as a control in a pregnancy study. The chain is built from TRBV7-2 and TRBJ1-4; D not certain. The sequencing here drew on CD4+ T cells from peripheral blood mononuclear cells, taken in the third trimester of pregnancy. CDR3 bases: TGTGCCAGCAGCTCAACTGTAGTTGCAACTAATGAAAAACTGTTTTTT. Amino acid sequence: CASSSTVVATNEKLFF.